This is a list of T cell receptor beta chains from one sample in a study of beta chain features in type 1 diabetes. Sequencing used immunoSEQ multiplex PCR; TCRdb keeps in-frame clones, though not all of them. Among roughly 610,000 clones listed, roughly a sixth were seen once. The sample was naive CD4+ T cells from blood. These TCRs come from a man aged 18-30 years in good health. Each CDR3 is given with its conserved first and last residue.

J gene: TRBJ2-1; V gene: TRBV25-1; CDR3 protein: CASSGRDRVINEQFF
J gene: TRBJ1-2; V gene: TRBV15; CDR3 protein: CATSRDQQGALNGYTF
J gene: TRBJ2-1; V gene: TRBV19; CDR3 protein: CASTSGRVRDEQFF
J gene: TRBJ1-5; V gene: TRBV27; CDR3 protein: CASSTHAGSGNQPQHF
J gene: TRBJ2-1; V gene: TRBV18; CDR3 protein: CASSPVSTNEQFF
J gene: TRBJ1-2; V gene: TRBV18; CDR3 protein: CASSPMTGNYGYTF
J gene: TRBJ2-7; V gene: TRBV9; CDR3 protein: CASSPASGLAGDYEQYF
J gene: TRBJ2-2; V gene: TRBV11-1; CDR3 protein: CASRSGTSDTGELFF
J gene: TRBJ1-2; V gene: TRBV5-1; CDR3 protein: CASSIRTGAGGYTF
J gene: TRBJ2-7; V gene: TRBV27; CDR3 protein: CASSLNRINHYEQYF
J gene: TRBJ1-5; V gene: TRBV5-1; CDR3 protein: CASSLGDQGGNQPQHF
J gene: TRBJ1-2; V gene: TRBV29-1; CDR3 protein: CSVPQTGGGYTF
J gene: TRBJ1-1; V gene: TRBV5-1; CDR3 protein: CASSGGTNTEAFF
J gene: TRBJ2-4; V gene: TRBV7-2; CDR3 protein: CASSVEEAKNIQYF
J gene: TRBJ2-2; V gene: TRBV11-2; CDR3 protein: CASSGSGSNGELFF
J gene: TRBJ1-4; V gene: TRBV15; CDR3 protein: CATSRDLSGAREKLFF
J gene: TRBJ1-5; V gene: TRBV7-2; CDR3 protein: CASSEVGNRYNQPQHF
J gene: TRBJ2-5; V gene: TRBV15; CDR3 protein: CATSRTGGRETQYF
J gene: TRBJ1-6; V gene: TRBV27; CDR3 protein: CASSPYRDRNSPLHF
J gene: TRBJ1-2; V gene: TRBV9; CDR3 protein: CASSALQGITYGYTF
J gene: TRBJ1-1; V gene: TRBV14; CDR3 protein: CASSQDSGRRNTEAFF
J gene: TRBJ2-2; V gene: TRBV9; CDR3 protein: CASSPRDIANTGELFF